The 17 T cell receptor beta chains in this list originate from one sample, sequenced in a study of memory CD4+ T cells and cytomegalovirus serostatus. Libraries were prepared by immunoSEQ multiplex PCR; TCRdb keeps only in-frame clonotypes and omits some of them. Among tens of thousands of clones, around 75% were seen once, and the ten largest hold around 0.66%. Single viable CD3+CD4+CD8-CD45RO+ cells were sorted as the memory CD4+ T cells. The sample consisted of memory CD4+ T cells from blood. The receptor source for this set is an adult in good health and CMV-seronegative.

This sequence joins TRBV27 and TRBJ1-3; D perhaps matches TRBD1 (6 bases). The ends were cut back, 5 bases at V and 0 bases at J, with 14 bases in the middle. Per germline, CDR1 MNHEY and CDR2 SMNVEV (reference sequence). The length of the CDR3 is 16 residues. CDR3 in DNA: TGTGCCAGCAGTCTGGTGGGGGGCTTCTCTGGAAACACCATATATTTT. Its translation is CASSLVGGFSGNTIYF.

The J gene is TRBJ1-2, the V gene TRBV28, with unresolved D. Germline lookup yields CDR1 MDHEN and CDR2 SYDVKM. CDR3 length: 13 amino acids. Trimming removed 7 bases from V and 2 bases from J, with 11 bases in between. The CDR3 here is CASNFDRNYGYTF. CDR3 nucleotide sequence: TGTGCCAGCAATTTTGACCGCAACTATGGCTACACCTTC.

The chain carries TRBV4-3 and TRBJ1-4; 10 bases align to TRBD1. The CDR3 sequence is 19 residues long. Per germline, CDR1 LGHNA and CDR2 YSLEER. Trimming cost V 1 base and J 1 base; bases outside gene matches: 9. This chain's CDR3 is CASSQAIGQGGVTNEKLFF. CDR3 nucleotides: TGCGCCAGCAGCCAAGCAATCGGACAGGGGGGGGTAACTAATGAAAAACTGTTTTTT.

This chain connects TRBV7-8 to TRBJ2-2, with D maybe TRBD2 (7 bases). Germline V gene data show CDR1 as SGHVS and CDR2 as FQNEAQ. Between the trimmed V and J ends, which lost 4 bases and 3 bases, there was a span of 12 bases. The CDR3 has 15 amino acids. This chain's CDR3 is CASSWGAGDTGELFF. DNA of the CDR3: TGTGCCAGCAGCTGGGGGGCGGGGGACACCGGGGAGCTGTTTTTT.

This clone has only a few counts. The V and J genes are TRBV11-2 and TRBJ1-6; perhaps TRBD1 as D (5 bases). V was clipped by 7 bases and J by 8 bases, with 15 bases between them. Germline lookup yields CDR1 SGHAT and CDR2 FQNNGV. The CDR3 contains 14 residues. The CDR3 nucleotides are TGTGCCAGCACCCTAAGGGACCCCGATTCACCCCTCCACTTT. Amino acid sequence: CASTLRDPDSPLHF. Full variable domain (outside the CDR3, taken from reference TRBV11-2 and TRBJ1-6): EAGVAQSPRYKIIEKRQSVAFWCNPISGHATLYWYQQILGQGPKLLIQFQNNGVVDDSQLPKDRFSAERLKGVDSTLKIQPAKLEDSAVYLCASTLRDPDSPLHFGNGTRLTVT.

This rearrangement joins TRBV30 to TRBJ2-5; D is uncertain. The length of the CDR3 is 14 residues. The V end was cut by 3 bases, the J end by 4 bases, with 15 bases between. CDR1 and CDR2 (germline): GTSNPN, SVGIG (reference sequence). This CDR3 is CAWRMGGGLETQYF. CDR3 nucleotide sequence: TGTGCCTGGAGGATGGGTGGCGGATTAGAGACCCAGTACTTC. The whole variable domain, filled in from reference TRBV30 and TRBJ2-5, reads SQTIHQWPATLVQPVGSPLSLECTVEGTSNPNLYWYRQAAGRGLQLLFYSVGIGQISSEVPQNLSASRPQDRQFILSSKKLLLSDSGFYLCAWRMGGGLETQYFGPGTRLLVL.

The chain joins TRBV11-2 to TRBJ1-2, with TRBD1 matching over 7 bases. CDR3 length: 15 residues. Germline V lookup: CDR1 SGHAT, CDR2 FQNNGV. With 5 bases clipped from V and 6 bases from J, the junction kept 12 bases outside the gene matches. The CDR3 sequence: CASSPDREGNNGYTF. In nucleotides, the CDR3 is TGTGCCAGCAGCCCCGACAGGGAGGGTAATAATGGCTACACCTTC.

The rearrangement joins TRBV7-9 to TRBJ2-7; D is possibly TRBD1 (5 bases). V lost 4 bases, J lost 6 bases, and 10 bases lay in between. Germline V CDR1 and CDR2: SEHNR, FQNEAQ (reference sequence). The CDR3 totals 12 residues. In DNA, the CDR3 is TGTGCCAGCAGCTCCTCAGGGCCCGAGCAGTACTTC. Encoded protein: CASSSSGPEQYF. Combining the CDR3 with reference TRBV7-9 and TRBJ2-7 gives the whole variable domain DTGVSQNPRHKITKRGQNVTFRCDPISEHNRLYWYRQTLGQGPEFLTYFQNEAQLEKSRLLSDRFSAERPKGSFSTLEIQRTEQGDSAMYLCASSSSGPEQYFGPGTRLTVT.

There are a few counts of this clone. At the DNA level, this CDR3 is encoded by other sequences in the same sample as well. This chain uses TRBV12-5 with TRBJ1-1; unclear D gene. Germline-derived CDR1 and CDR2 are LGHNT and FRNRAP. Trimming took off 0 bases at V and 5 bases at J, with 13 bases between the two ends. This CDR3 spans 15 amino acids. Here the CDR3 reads CASGLVLSGNTEAFF. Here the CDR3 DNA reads TGTGCTAGTGGTTTGGTACTTTCGGGAAATACTGAAGCTTTCTTT.

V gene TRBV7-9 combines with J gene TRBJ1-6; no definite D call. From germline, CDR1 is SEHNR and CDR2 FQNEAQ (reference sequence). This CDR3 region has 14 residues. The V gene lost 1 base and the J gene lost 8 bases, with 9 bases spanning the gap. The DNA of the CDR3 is TGTGCCAGCAGCTTAGACCGGGGATATTCACCCCTCCACTTT. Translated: CASSLDRGYSPLHF.

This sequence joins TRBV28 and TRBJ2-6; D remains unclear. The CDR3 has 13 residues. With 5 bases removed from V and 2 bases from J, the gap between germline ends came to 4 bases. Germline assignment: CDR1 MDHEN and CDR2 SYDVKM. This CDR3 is CASSLTGANVLTF. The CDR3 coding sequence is TGTGCCAGCAGTCTAACTGGGGCCAACGTCCTGACTTTC.

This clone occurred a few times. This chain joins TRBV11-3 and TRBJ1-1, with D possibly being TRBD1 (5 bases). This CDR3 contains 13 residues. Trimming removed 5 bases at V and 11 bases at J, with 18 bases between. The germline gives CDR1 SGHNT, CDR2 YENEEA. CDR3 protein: CASSETGRRPAFF. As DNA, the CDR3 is TGTGCCAGCAGCGAGACGGGACGTAGACCCGCTTTCTTT.

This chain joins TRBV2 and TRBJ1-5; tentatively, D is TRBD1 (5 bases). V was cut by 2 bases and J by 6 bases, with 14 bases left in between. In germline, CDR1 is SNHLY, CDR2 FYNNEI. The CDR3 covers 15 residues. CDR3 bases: TGTGCCAGCAGTGAATTGAAGGGGAACTTTCAGCCCCAGCATTTT. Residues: CASSELKGNFQPQHF.

The CDR3: CASRGGVDSPLHF. In nucleotides, the CDR3 is TGTGCCAGCAGAGGGGGGGTGGATTCACCCCTCCACTTT. The chain recombines TRBV21-1 with TRBJ1-6. TRBV21-1 is flagged as a pseudogene. The CDR3 is 13 amino acids.

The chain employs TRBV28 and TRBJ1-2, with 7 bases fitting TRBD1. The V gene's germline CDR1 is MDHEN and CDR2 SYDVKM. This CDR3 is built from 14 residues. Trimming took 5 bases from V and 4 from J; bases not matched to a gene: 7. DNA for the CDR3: TGTGCCAGCAGTGTCACAGGGGAGGGCTATGGCTACACCTTC. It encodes CASSVTGEGYGYTF.

The CDR3 protein is CASSRTASYNSPLHF. The CDR3 DNA reads as TGTGCCAGCAGCAGGACAGCCTCCTATAATTCACCCCTCCACTTT. The rearrangement links TRBV7-2 to TRBJ1-6; weak D call: TRBD1 (6 bases). This CDR3 is built from 15 residues. Germline loops: CDR1 SGHTA, CDR2 FQGNSA. V lost 5 bases to trimming and J lost 0 bases, with 8 bases between them.

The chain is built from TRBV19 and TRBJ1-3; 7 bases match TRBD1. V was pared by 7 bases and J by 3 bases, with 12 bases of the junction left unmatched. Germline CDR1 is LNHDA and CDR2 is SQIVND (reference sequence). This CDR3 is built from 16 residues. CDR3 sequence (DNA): TGTGCCAGTACCTTGTCCCGGGACAGCTTTGGAAACACCATATATTTT. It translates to CASTLSRDSFGNTIYF.